One sample yielded the 4 T cell receptor beta chains listed below, sequenced in a study of cytotoxic CD8 clonotypes in ibrutinib-treated CLL. Clones were sequenced by immunoSEQ multiplex PCR, and TCRdb holds only the in-frame ones, with some missing. The repertoire consists of 60,000 to 95,000 clones, with roughly 83% occurring once and the leading ten covering less than 45%. The starting material was PBMCs, obtained after 24 months of ibrutinib treatment. Every receptor here comes from a human donor with chronic lymphocytic leukemia.

The chain recombines TRBV7-9 with TRBJ2-5, with TRBD2 as a possible D gene (5 bases). Germline lookup yields CDR1 SEHNR and CDR2 FQNEAQ (reference sequence). The CDR3 is 14 amino acids. V lost 5 bases to trimming and J lost 5 bases, with 15 bases between them. CDR3 loop: CASSLTIAYETQYF. CDR3 nucleotides: TGTGCCAGCAGCCTGACTATAGCCTATGAGACCCAGTACTTC.

The chain couples TRBV28 to TRBJ2-2; a weak D match, TRBD1 (6 bases). Trimming shortened V by 5 bases and J by 7 bases, and 11 bases separated the two germline ends. The germline gives CDR1 MDHEN, CDR2 SYDVKM. The CDR3 is made up of 13 amino acids. The CDR3 loop reads CASSPRDNGELFF. CDR3 DNA: TGTGCCAGCAGTCCCCGGGACAACGGGGAGCTGTTTTTT.

The rearrangement joins TRBV7-6 to TRBJ2-3; tentative D call: TRBD2 (6 bases). CDR1 is SGHVS, CDR2 FNYEAQ, per germline. The V end was cut by 3 bases, the J end by 7 bases, with 11 bases between. The CDR3 is 13 residues long. The CDR3 loop is CASSLDRDYTQYF. The DNA for the CDR3 is TGTGCCAGCAGCTTGGACCGGGACTATACGCAGTATTTT. The whole variable domain, filled in from reference TRBV7-6 and TRBJ2-3, reads GAGVSQSPRYKVTKRGQDVALRCDPISGHVSLYWYRQALGQGPEFLTYFNYEAQQDKSGLPNDRFSAERPEGSISTLTIQRTEQRDSAMYRCASSLDRDYTQYFGPGTRLTVL.

This chain connects TRBV7-2 to TRBJ2-1, with D perhaps assigned TRBD1 or TRBD2 (5 bases each). Germline CDR1 SGHTA, CDR2 FQGNSA. The length of the CDR3 is 15 residues. Trimming removed 0 bases from V and 10 bases from J, with 16 bases in between. The CDR3 loop is CASSLAWGPLGEQFF. The CDR3 coding sequence is TGTGCCAGCAGCTTAGCGTGGGGACCTTTAGGCGAGCAGTTCTTC. The variable domain in full, completed from reference TRBV7-2 and TRBJ2-1, reads GAGVSQSPSNKVTEKGKDVELRCDPISGHTALYWYRQSLGQGLEFLIYFQGNSAPDKSGLPSDRFSAERTGGSVSTLTIQRTQQEDSAVYLCASSLAWGPLGEQFFGPGTRLTVL.